A selection of T cell receptor beta chains follows, all from one sample in a study of beta chain features in type 1 diabetes. The protocol was immunoSEQ multiplex PCR, while the TCRdb copy is restricted to in-frame clones and leaves out a portion. Of about 240,000 clones in the sample, 25% to 30% were seen once. Sequenced material: central memory CD4+ T cells from blood. The receptors come from a man aged 25-45 years in good health. Both conserved end residues are part of each CDR3. A D gene is named only where the DNA matches it firmly. Rows give clone size only sometimes, using once, few, many, or a class for an expanded clone.

d_call: TRBD1; j_call: TRBJ1-6; v_call: TRBV2; clone_size: NA; cdr3_nt: TGTGCCAGCAGAGACCTCGGGACAGCTAATTCACCCCTCCACTTT; cdr3_aa: CASRDLGTANSPLHF
d_call: TRBD1; j_call: TRBJ1-4; v_call: TRBV5-1; clone_size: NA; cdr3_nt: TGCGCCAGCAGCTTCGGGACAGGGGATGAAAAACTGTTTTTT; cdr3_aa: CASSFGTGDEKLFF
d_call: NA; j_call: TRBJ2-3; v_call: TRBV30; clone_size: many; cdr3_nt: TGTGCCTGGAGCGACACAGATACGCAGTATTTT; cdr3_aa: CAWSDTDTQYF
d_call: NA; j_call: TRBJ2-5; v_call: TRBV11-2; clone_size: NA; cdr3_nt: TGTGCCAGCAGCGGAGGGGAGACCCAGTACTTC; cdr3_aa: CASSGGETQYF
d_call: NA; j_call: TRBJ1-2; v_call: TRBV7-2; clone_size: NA; cdr3_nt: TGTGCCAGCAGCCGGGACCCGAGGGGCTACACCTTC; cdr3_aa: CASSRDPRGYTF
d_call: NA; j_call: TRBJ1-1; v_call: TRBV29-1; clone_size: NA; cdr3_nt: TGCAGCGTTGGGAGTGGGGGGGAAGCTTTCTTT; cdr3_aa: CSVGSGGEAFF
d_call: NA; j_call: TRBJ2-5; v_call: TRBV6-5; clone_size: few; cdr3_nt: TGTGCCAGCAGCCCTTGGGGTTTTATAAAGACCCAGTACTTC; cdr3_aa: CASSPWGFIKTQYF
d_call: TRBD2; j_call: TRBJ2-7; v_call: TRBV5-1; clone_size: NA; cdr3_nt: TGCGCCAGCAGCGAGCGGGGGGCCAGGGGCGAGCAGTACTTC; cdr3_aa: CASSERGARGEQYF
d_call: NA; j_call: TRBJ2-7; v_call: TRBV7-9; clone_size: NA; cdr3_nt: TGTGCCAGCAGCCCAGCCTCCTACGAGCAGTACTTC; cdr3_aa: CASSPASYEQYF
d_call: TRBD2; j_call: TRBJ2-2; v_call: TRBV10-3; clone_size: NA; cdr3_nt: TGTGCCATCAGTGGGGCTAGCGGGAGGGGTAACACCGGGGAGCTGTTTTTT; cdr3_aa: CAISGASGRGNTGELFF
d_call: NA; j_call: TRBJ2-7; v_call: TRBV28; clone_size: NA; cdr3_nt: TGTGCCAGCAGTCGACAGAAATACGAGCAGTACTTC; cdr3_aa: CASSRQKYEQYF
d_call: NA; j_call: TRBJ2-1; v_call: TRBV5-8; clone_size: NA; cdr3_nt: TGTGCCAGCAGCTTGGCGGGACTCGAGCAGTTCTTC; cdr3_aa: CASSLAGLEQFF
d_call: TRBD1; j_call: TRBJ2-1; v_call: TRBV5-1; clone_size: few; cdr3_nt: TGCGCCAGCAGCCCGGGACAGGGAATTGGTGAGCAGTTCTTC; cdr3_aa: CASSPGQGIGEQFF
d_call: NA; j_call: TRBJ1-6; v_call: TRBV30; clone_size: NA; cdr3_nt: TGTGCCTGGAGTGAGAAGAGGGGCTCTTCACCCCTCCACTTT; cdr3_aa: CAWSEKRGSSPLHF
d_call: TRBD2; j_call: TRBJ2-7; v_call: TRBV15; clone_size: NA; cdr3_nt: TGTGCCACCAGCAGAGATCAGCGGGGGGACCCCTACGAGCAGTACTTC; cdr3_aa: CATSRDQRGDPYEQYF
d_call: NA; j_call: TRBJ1-2; v_call: TRBV28; clone_size: few; cdr3_nt: TGTGCCAGCACCATCAACCTTAACTATGGCTACACCTTC; cdr3_aa: CASTINLNYGYTF
d_call: TRBD1; j_call: TRBJ1-2; v_call: TRBV28; clone_size: few; cdr3_nt: TGTGCCAGCAGTTTGACAGGGACTGGCTATGGCTACACCTTC; cdr3_aa: CASSLTGTGYGYTF
d_call: NA; j_call: TRBJ2-5; v_call: TRBV2; clone_size: NA; cdr3_nt: TGTGCCAGCAGTGAACAGCTACAAATCGGGGCCCAGTACTTC; cdr3_aa: CASSEQLQIGAQYF
d_call: NA; j_call: TRBJ2-5; v_call: TRBV5-4; clone_size: NA; cdr3_nt: TGTGCCAGCAGCCCGGGGGGCACGGCCCAAGAGACCCAGTACTTC; cdr3_aa: CASSPGGTAQETQYF
d_call: NA; j_call: TRBJ2-1; v_call: TRBV30; clone_size: few; cdr3_nt: TGTGCCTGGAGCAAGGGAATTGAGCAGTTCTTC; cdr3_aa: CAWSKGIEQFF
d_call: TRBD1; j_call: TRBJ2-5; v_call: TRBV18; clone_size: NA; cdr3_nt: TGTGCCAGCTCACCCCCCAAACAGGGGACCGGGACCCAGTACTTC; cdr3_aa: CASSPPKQGTGTQYF
d_call: NA; j_call: TRBJ2-3; v_call: TRBV5-6; clone_size: many; cdr3_nt: TGTGCCAGCAGCTTAGCCACAGGGTCCCGGGATACGCAGTATTTT; cdr3_aa: CASSLATGSRDTQYF
d_call: NA; j_call: TRBJ2-7; v_call: TRBV7-2; clone_size: NA; cdr3_nt: TGTGCCAGCAGCTTAGGACAGGCGATCTACGAGCAGTACTTC; cdr3_aa: CASSLGQAIYEQYF
d_call: NA; j_call: TRBJ1-3; v_call: TRBV13; clone_size: many; cdr3_nt: TGTGCCAGCAGCCCACTACAGCCTGACTCTGGAAACACCATATATTTT; cdr3_aa: CASSPLQPDSGNTIYF
d_call: NA; j_call: TRBJ2-7; v_call: TRBV30; clone_size: NA; cdr3_nt: TGTGCCTGGAGTAGGGGGGGTTCCTACGAGCAGTACTTC; cdr3_aa: CAWSRGGSYEQYF
d_call: NA; j_call: TRBJ2-7; v_call: TRBV5-6; clone_size: few; cdr3_nt: TGTGCCAGCAGCCGCCAACAGGTACCCTACGAGCAGTACTTC; cdr3_aa: CASSRQQVPYEQYF
d_call: NA; j_call: TRBJ1-1; v_call: TRBV5-1; clone_size: few; cdr3_nt: TGCTCCAGCAGCCGGGACGGCCATGGAGTGGCTGAAGCTTTCTTT; cdr3_aa: CSSSRDGHGVAEAFF
d_call: NA; j_call: TRBJ2-3; v_call: TRBV5-1; clone_size: NA; cdr3_nt: TGCGCCAGCAGCTGCCCTTTTTTTAGCGGCCTAGGGGATACGCAGTATTTT; cdr3_aa: CASSCPFFSGLGDTQYF
d_call: NA; j_call: TRBJ1-2; v_call: TRBV18; clone_size: few; cdr3_nt: TGTGCCAGCTCACCAGACGCTAACTATGGCTACACCTTC; cdr3_aa: CASSPDANYGYTF
d_call: NA; j_call: TRBJ1-1; v_call: TRBV10-3; clone_size: once; cdr3_nt: TGTGCCATCAGTGTTGGTGGAACGCCCACTGAAGCTTTCTTT; cdr3_aa: CAISVGGTPTEAFF
d_call: NA; j_call: TRBJ2-1; v_call: TRBV6-6; clone_size: NA; cdr3_nt: TGTGCCAGCAGAACCAGGGGCAATGAGCAGTTCTTC; cdr3_aa: CASRTRGNEQFF
d_call: NA; j_call: TRBJ2-3; v_call: TRBV11-2; clone_size: few; cdr3_nt: TGTGCCAGCAGCTCGACAGGCCAGAGGTCCTCTAGCACAGATACGCAGTATTTT; cdr3_aa: CASSSTGQRSSSTDTQYF
d_call: NA; j_call: TRBJ2-5; v_call: TRBV7-2; clone_size: many; cdr3_nt: TGTGCCAGCAGCTTAGCTGAGGCCTCGTCCGCCCAGTACTTC; cdr3_aa: CASSLAEASSAQYF
d_call: TRBD2; j_call: TRBJ2-3; v_call: TRBV9; clone_size: few; cdr3_nt: TGTGCCAGCAGCGCCGGACTAGCACCAGATACGCAGTATTTT; cdr3_aa: CASSAGLAPDTQYF
d_call: NA; j_call: TRBJ2-5; v_call: TRBV14; clone_size: few; cdr3_nt: TGTGCCAGCAGCCTTACCGGGGGTCTTGGAGAGACCCAGTACTTC; cdr3_aa: CASSLTGGLGETQYF
d_call: NA; j_call: TRBJ2-1; v_call: TRBV7-2; clone_size: NA; cdr3_nt: TGTGCCAGCAGCTTAGATAGTCATTATGAGCAGTTCTTC; cdr3_aa: CASSLDSHYEQFF
d_call: NA; j_call: TRBJ1-5; v_call: TRBV29-1; clone_size: NA; cdr3_nt: TGCAGCGTCAGAATTAAACCCGGCGGCAATCAGCCCCAGCATTTT; cdr3_aa: CSVRIKPGGNQPQHF
d_call: NA; j_call: TRBJ2-1; v_call: TRBV7-2; clone_size: few; cdr3_nt: TGTGCCAGCAGCGGCCAGGAGGCCTACAATGAGCAGTTCTTC; cdr3_aa: CASSGQEAYNEQFF
d_call: TRBD1; j_call: TRBJ2-7; v_call: TRBV2; clone_size: many; cdr3_nt: TGTGCCAGCAGCTACGGACAGGGCCCGTACTTC; cdr3_aa: CASSYGQGPYF
d_call: NA; j_call: TRBJ2-1; v_call: TRBV15; clone_size: NA; cdr3_nt: TGTGCCACCAGCAGGGGGGCGGGAGACTACAATGAGCAGTTCTTC; cdr3_aa: CATSRGAGDYNEQFF
d_call: NA; j_call: TRBJ2-1; v_call: TRBV29-1; clone_size: few; cdr3_nt: TGCAGCGCTCAGCCGGGAGCGGGCCGGGGCGGTGAGCAGTTCTTC; cdr3_aa: CSAQPGAGRGGEQFF
d_call: TRBD2; j_call: TRBJ2-1; v_call: TRBV7-2; clone_size: NA; cdr3_nt: TGTGCCAGCAGCTTACAACGGGAGGTCTCCTACAATGAGCAGTTCTTC; cdr3_aa: CASSLQREVSYNEQFF
d_call: TRBD1; j_call: TRBJ2-2; v_call: TRBV29-1; clone_size: NA; cdr3_nt: TGCAGCGTTAACGTGGGACAGGGGTACACCGGGGAGCTGTTTTTT; cdr3_aa: CSVNVGQGYTGELFF
d_call: NA; j_call: TRBJ2-3; v_call: TRBV29-1; clone_size: few; cdr3_nt: TGCAGCGGCAGGAGGGACACCACAGATACGCAGTATTTT; cdr3_aa: CSGRRDTTDTQYF
d_call: TRBD1; j_call: TRBJ2-7; v_call: TRBV5-1; clone_size: NA; cdr3_nt: TGCGCCAGCAGTACCGGGACAGGGACCTACGAGCAGTACTTC; cdr3_aa: CASSTGTGTYEQYF
d_call: NA; j_call: TRBJ2-1; v_call: TRBV5-4; clone_size: NA; cdr3_nt: TGTGCCAGCAGCTTGTTGGGCAGCCACAATGAGCAGTTCTTC; cdr3_aa: CASSLLGSHNEQFF
d_call: NA; j_call: TRBJ2-1; v_call: TRBV2; clone_size: NA; cdr3_nt: TGTGCCAGCAGTTCACTCCAATTTTCGAATGAGCAGTTCTTC; cdr3_aa: CASSSLQFSNEQFF
d_call: NA; j_call: TRBJ1-3; v_call: TRBV2; clone_size: once; cdr3_nt: TGTGCCAGCAGTGCTCGGGGCCACTCTGGAAACACCATATATTTT; cdr3_aa: CASSARGHSGNTIYF
d_call: NA; j_call: TRBJ2-7; v_call: TRBV23-1; clone_size: few; cdr3_nt: TGCGCCAGCAGTCATCTGGACTCAGGCGGAAAGTACTTC; cdr3_aa: CASSHLDSGGKYF
d_call: TRBD2; j_call: TRBJ2-1; v_call: TRBV27; clone_size: few; cdr3_nt: TGTGCCAGCAGTCCCGATCCGGGGGGGTTGGGTTCCAGGGAGCAGTTCTTC; cdr3_aa: CASSPDPGGLGSREQFF
d_call: TRBD2; j_call: TRBJ2-1; v_call: TRBV30; clone_size: few; cdr3_nt: TGTGCCTGGGTCTTTAGCGGGAGTCAGCAGTTCTTC; cdr3_aa: CAWVFSGSQQFF
d_call: NA; j_call: TRBJ2-3; v_call: TRBV29-1; clone_size: NA; cdr3_nt: TGCAGCGCTGGGGGGTTCACAGATACGCAGTATTTT; cdr3_aa: CSAGGFTDTQYF
d_call: NA; j_call: TRBJ2-1; v_call: TRBV19; clone_size: NA; cdr3_nt: TGTGCCAGTAGGTCTCGCAGGAATGAGCAGTTCTTC; cdr3_aa: CASRSRRNEQFF
d_call: NA; j_call: TRBJ2-3; v_call: TRBV2; clone_size: many; cdr3_nt: TGTGCCAGCAGGGAGGGGTACACAGATACGCAGTATTTT; cdr3_aa: CASREGYTDTQYF
d_call: NA; j_call: TRBJ1-1; v_call: TRBV5-1; clone_size: NA; cdr3_nt: TGCGCCAGCAGGACAGATGAATACACTGAAGCTTTCTTT; cdr3_aa: CASRTDEYTEAFF